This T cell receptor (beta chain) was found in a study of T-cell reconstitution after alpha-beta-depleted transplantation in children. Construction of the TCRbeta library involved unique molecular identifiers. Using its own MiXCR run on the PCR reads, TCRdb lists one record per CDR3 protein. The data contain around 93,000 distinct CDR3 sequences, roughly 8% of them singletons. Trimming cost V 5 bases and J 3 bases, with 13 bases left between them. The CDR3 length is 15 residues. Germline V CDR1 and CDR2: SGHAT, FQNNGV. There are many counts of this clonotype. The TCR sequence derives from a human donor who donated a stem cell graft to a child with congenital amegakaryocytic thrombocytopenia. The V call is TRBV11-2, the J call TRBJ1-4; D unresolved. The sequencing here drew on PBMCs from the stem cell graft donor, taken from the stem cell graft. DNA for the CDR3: TGTGCCAGCAGCGGGAAGTACCCAGCTAATGAAAAACTGTTTTTT. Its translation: CASSGKYPANEKLFF.